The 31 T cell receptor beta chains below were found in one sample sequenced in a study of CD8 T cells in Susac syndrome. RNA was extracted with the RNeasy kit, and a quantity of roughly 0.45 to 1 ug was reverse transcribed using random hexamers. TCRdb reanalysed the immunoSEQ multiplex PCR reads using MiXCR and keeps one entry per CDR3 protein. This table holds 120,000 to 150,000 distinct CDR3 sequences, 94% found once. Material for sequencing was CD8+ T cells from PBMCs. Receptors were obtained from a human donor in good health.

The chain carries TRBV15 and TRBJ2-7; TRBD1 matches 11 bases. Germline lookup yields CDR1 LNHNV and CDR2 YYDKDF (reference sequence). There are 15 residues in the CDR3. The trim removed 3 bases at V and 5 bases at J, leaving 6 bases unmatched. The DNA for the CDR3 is TGTGCCACCAGCAGCGCCGGGACAGGGGGGGACGAGCAGTACTTC. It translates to CATSSAGTGGDEQYF.

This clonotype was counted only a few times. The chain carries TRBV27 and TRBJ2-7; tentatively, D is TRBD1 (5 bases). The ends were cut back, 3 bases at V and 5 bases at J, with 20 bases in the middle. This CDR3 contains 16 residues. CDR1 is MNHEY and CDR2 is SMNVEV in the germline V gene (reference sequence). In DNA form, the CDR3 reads TGTGCCAGCAGTTTCTCACCAGGGCCCCCAAGGGACGAGCAGTACTTC. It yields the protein CASSFSPGPPRDEQYF.

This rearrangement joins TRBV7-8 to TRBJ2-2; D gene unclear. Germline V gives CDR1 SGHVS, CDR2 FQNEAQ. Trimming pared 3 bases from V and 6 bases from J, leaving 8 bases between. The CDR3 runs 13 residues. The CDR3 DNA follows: TGTGCCAGCAGCTTCTCCGTGGCCGGGGAGCTGTTTTTT. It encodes CASSFSVAGELFF.

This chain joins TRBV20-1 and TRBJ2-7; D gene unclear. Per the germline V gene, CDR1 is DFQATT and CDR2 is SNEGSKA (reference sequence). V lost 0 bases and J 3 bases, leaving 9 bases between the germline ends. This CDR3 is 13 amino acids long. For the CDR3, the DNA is TGCAGTGCTAGAGATCTGGAGTTCTACGAGCAGTACTTC. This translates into CSARDLEFYEQYF.

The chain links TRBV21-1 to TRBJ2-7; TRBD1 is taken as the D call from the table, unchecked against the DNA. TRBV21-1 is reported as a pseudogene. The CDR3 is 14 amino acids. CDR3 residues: CASSIPGQTYEQYF. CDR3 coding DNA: TGTGCCAGCAGCATACCGGGACAGACCTACGAGCAGTACTTC.

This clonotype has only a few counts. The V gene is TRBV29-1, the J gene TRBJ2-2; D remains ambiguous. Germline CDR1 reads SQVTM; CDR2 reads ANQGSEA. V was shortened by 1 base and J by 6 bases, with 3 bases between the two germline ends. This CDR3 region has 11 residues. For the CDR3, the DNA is TGCAGCGTTGAAGGCGCCGGGGAGCTGTTTTTT. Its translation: CSVEGAGELFF.

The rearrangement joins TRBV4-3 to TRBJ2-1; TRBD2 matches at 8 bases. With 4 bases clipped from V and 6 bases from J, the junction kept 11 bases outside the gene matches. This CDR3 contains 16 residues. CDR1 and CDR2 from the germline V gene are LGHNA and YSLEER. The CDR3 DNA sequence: TGCGCCAGCAGCCCTTACTCCAGCGGGAGCAGCAATGAGCAGTTCTTC. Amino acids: CASSPYSSGSSNEQFF.

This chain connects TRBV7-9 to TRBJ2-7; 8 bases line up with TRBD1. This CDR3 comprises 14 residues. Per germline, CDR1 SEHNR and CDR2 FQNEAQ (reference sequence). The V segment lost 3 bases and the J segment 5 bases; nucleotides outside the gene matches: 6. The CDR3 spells CASSLDRDIDEQYF. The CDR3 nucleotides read TGTGCCAGCAGCTTGGACAGGGATATCGACGAGCAGTACTTC.

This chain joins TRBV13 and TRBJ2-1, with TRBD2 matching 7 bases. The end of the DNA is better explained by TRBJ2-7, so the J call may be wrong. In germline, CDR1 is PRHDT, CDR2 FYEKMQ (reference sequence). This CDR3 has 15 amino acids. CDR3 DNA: TGTGCCAGCAGCCCTAGGGGAGGGAGGCTGTACGAGCAGTACTTC. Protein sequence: CASSPRGGRLYEQYF.

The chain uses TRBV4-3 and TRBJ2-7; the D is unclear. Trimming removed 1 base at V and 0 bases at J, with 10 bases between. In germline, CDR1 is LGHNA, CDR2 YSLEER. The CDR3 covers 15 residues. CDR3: CASSQVGNPSYEQYF. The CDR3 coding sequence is TGCGCCAGCAGCCAAGTCGGTAACCCCTCCTACGAGCAGTACTTC.

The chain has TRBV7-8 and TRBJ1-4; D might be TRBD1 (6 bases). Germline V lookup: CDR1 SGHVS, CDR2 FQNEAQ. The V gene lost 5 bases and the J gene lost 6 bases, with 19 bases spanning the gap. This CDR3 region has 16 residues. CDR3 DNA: TGTGCCAGCAGCGCTCTCCACCAGGGGCGAGATGAAAAACTGTTTTTT. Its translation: CASSALHQGRDEKLFF.

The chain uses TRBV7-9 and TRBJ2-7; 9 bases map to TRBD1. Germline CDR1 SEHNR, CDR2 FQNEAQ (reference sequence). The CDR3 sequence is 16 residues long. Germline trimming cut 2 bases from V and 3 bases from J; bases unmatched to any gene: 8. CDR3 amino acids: CASSLFPGTGRYEQYF. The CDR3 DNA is TGTGCCAGCAGCTTATTTCCCGGGACAGGGCGCTACGAGCAGTACTTC.

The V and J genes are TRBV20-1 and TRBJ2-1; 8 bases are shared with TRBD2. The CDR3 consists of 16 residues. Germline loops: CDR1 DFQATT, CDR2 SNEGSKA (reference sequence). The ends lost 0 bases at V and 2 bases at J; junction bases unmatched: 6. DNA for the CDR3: TGCAGTGCTAGAGATCAGCTAGCGGGTACCTACAATGAGCAGTTCTTC. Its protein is CSARDQLAGTYNEQFF.

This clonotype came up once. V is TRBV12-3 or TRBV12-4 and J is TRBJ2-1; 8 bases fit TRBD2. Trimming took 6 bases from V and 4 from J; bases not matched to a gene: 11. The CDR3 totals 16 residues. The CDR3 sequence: CASRGVREGWYNEQFF. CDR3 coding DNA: TGTGCCAGCAGGGGGGTTCGGGAGGGCTGGTACAATGAGCAGTTCTTC.

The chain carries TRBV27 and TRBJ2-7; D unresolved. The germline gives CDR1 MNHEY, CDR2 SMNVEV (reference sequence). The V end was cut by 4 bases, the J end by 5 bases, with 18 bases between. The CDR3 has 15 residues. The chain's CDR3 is CASSSTQLETDEQYF. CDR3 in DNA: TGTGCCAGCAGTTCCACCCAGCTGGAGACGGACGAGCAGTACTTC.

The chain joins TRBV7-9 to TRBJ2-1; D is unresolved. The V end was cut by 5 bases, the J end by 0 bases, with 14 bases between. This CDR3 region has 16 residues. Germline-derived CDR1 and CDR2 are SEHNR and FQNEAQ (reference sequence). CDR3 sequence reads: CASSPPQVGSYNEQFF. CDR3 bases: TGTGCCAGCAGCCCCCCCCAAGTGGGCTCCTACAATGAGCAGTTCTTC.

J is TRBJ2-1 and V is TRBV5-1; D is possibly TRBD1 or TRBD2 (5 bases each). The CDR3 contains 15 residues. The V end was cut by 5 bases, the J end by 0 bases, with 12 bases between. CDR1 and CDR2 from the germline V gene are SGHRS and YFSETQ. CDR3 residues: CASRNRDHSYNEQFF. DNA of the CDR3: TGCGCCAGCAGAAACCGGGACCACTCCTACAATGAGCAGTTCTTC.

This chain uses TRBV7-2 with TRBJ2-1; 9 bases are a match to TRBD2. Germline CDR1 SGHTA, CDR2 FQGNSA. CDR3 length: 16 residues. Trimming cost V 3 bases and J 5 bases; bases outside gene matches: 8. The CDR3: CASSLLAGGSHNEQFF. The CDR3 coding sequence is TGTGCCAGCAGCTTGTTGGCGGGAGGGTCCCACAATGAGCAGTTCTTC.

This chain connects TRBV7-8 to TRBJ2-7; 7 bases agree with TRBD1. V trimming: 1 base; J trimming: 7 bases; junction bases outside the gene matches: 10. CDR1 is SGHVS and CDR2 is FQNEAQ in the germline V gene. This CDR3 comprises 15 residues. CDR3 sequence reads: CASSLGLAGGEEQYF. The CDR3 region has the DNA TGTGCCAGCAGCTTAGGTCTAGCAGGGGGAGAAGAGCAGTACTTC.

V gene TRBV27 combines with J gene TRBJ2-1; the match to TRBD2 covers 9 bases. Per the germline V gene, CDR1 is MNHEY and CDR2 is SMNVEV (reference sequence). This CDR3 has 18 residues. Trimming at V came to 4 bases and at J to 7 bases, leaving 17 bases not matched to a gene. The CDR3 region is CASSSHNLAGRGRNEQFF. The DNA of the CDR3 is TGTGCCAGCAGTTCCCACAATCTAGCGGGAAGGGGGAGGAATGAGCAGTTCTTC.

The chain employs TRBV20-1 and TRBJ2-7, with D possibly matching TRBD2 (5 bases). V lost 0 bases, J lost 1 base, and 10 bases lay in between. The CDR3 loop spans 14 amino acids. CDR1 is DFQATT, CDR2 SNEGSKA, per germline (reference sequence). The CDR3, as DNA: TGCAGTGCTAGAGATCTCCGAGGGTCCTACGAGCAGTACTTC. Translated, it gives CSARDLRGSYEQYF.

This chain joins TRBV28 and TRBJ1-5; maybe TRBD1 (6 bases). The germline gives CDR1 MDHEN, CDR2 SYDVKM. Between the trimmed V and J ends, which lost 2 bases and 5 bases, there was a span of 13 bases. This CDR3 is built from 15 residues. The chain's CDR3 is CASSLVQGHDQPQHF. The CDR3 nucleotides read TGTGCCAGCAGTTTAGTTCAGGGGCATGATCAGCCCCAGCATTTT.

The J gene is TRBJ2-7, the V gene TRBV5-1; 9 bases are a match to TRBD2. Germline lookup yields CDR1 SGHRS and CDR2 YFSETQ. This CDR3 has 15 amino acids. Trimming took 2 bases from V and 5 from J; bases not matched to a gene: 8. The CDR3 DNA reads TGCGCCAGCAGCTTAGAGGCTAGCGGGATACACGAGCAGTACTTC. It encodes CASSLEASGIHEQYF.

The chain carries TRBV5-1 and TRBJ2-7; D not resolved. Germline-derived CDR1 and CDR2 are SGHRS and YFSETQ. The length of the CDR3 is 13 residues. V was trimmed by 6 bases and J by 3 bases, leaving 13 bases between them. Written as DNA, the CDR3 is TGCGCCAGCACAATTACCCTCGGCTACGAGCAGTACTTC. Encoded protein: CASTITLGYEQYF.

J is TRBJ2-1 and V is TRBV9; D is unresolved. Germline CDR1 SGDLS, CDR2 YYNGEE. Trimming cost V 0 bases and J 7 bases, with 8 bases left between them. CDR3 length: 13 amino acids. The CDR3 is CASSVDVVNEQFF. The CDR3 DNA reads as TGTGCCAGCAGCGTAGATGTGGTGAATGAGCAGTTCTTC.

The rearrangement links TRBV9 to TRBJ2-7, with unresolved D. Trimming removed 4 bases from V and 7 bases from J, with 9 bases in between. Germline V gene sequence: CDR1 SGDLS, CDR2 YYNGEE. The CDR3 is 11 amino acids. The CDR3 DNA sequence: TGTGCCAGCAGCTCCGACTTTGAGCAGTACTTC. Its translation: CASSSDFEQYF.

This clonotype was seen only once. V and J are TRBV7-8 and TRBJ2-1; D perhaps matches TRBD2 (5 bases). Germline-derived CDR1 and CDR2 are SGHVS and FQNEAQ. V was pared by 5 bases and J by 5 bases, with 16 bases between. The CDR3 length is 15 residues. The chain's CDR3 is CASSPSPLGDNEQFF. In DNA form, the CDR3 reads TGTGCCAGCAGCCCCAGCCCGCTCGGGGACAATGAGCAGTTCTTC.

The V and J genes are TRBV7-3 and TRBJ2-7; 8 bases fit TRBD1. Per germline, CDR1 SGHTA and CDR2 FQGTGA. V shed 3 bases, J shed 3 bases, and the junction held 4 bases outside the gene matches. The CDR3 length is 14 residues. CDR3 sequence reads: CASSFTGGDYEQYF. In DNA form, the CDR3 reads TGTGCCAGCAGCTTTACAGGGGGAGACTACGAGCAGTACTTC.

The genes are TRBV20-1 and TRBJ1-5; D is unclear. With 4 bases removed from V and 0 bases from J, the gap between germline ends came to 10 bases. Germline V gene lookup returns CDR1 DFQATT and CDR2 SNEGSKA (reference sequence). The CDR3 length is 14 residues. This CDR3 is CSAIAVDSNQPQHF. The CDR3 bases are TGCAGTGCTATCGCGGTAGATAGCAATCAGCCCCAGCATTTT.

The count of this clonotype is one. CDR3 nucleotide sequence: TGTGCCAGCAGCTTAGCGCCCGAGGACAATGAGCAGTTCTTC. Translated, it gives CASSLAPEDNEQFF. The chain couples TRBV7-9 to TRBJ2-1; D unresolved. CDR3 size: 14 residues. V was cut by 0 bases and J by 5 bases, with 8 bases left in between. Germline-derived CDR1 and CDR2 are SEHNR and FQNEAQ (reference sequence).

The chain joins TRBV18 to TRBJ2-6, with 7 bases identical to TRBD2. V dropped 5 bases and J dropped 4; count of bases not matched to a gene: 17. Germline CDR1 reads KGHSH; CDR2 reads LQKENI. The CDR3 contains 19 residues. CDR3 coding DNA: TGTGCCAGCTCATTGGGACTACCGCCAGGGAGAGCGGGGGCCAACGTCCTGACTTTC. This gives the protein CASSLGLPPGRAGANVLTF.